This T cell receptor (beta chain) stems from a study of cytomegalovirus exposure and HLA in healthy donors (dated by TCRdb to the late 2010s). In terms of the full investigation: An earlier analysis of 587 of the donors reported about 300 Gb of sequence data and 117 million unique TCR beta sequences obtained from 180 million or so T cells. Roughly 300 gigabases of sequencing data and approximately 85 million unique TCR sequences were included in an early release covering roughly 700 HLA-typed donors. Among the approximately 400 genotyped donors, approximately 82% belonged to the genetic ancestry cluster associated with self-reported Caucasian donors. The aim of the study was to test whether cataloging public T cell receptors could identify signatures of past pathogen exposure. The study used immunosequencing to profile the T cell repertoires of hundreds of subjects and linked those repertoires to cytomegalovirus serostatus. A separate validation cohort of over 95 different subjects was used in addition to the roughly 700-subject first cohort. To predict cytomegalovirus infection status, the study brought together high-throughput TCR immunosequencing, statistical association of individual TCRs with disease status, and machine learning. A later analysis re-analyzed previously published TCR beta repertoires from about 730 donors and added high-resolution HLA genotyping to study TCR occurrence patterns. In the later analysis, no new phenotypic data were used to find candidate immune exposures; instead, reliance was placed on TCR beta sequences and their occurrence across donors. In an earlier analysis of 550 to 700 of the donors, high-throughput TCR beta sequencing was used to judge whether each TCR beta V gene segment behaved as functional or pseudogenic. Alongside the repertoire data, information on donor age, sex, ethnicity and CMV serostatus was compiled. A later genetic analysis used genome-wide SNP genotypes for about 60% of the roughly 700 donors, treating that subset as a discovery cohort. All discovery cohort repertoires had been generated using a single sequencing platform. Class I and class II HLA loci were covered by the typing at four-digit resolution. The number of typed donors differed by locus: about 620-640 for A, B, C, DRB1 and DQB1; some 540 for DQA1; 606 for DPA1; and roughly 470 for DPB1. Roughly five DR-DQ haplotypes were handled as single units for association and clustering because linkage in the cohort was strong. On average, roughly 250,000 unique TCR beta nucleotide sequences were sequenced per donor among a few hundred genotyped donors of the cohort, with 15% to 20% of those sequences being non-productive.

The method was the immunoSEQ multiplex PCR assay. A mixture of 60 forward primers for TCR Vbeta segments and 13 reverse primers for TCR Jbeta segments was used in the multiplex PCR. The CDR3 region of rearranged TCR beta genes was amplified from genomic DNA with a multiplex PCR assay. The Illumina HiSeq System was used to sequence the amplified TCR beta libraries as 87-base-pair reads. Turning to the authors' computational methods: Across the 640 or so repertoires, a later analysis counted approximately 75 million unique TCR beta chains, approximately 10 million of which were shared by at least two donors. A nearest-neighbor algorithm error-corrected the raw reads and collapsed the reads into unique sequences, merging closely related sequences to remove PCR and sequencing errors. CDR3 sequences were aligned to IMGT reference sequences to assign V, D and J gene segments. For a sequence to be retained, a match of at least six nucleotides to both a V gene segment and a J gene segment was required. A rearrangement counted as productive if the CDR3 had no stop codons and remained in frame with V and J, and every other rearrangement counted as non-productive. Following IMGT convention, CDR3 was defined as the stretch from the second conserved V-encoded cysteine to the conserved J-encoded phenylalanine. In an earlier analysis of just under 600 of the donors, sequences lacking an unambiguous match to a single V gene segment were excluded. An earlier analysis of about 590 of the donors classified V segments as functional when productive rearrangements were above 56.7% and as segregating when the standard deviation between donors was above 5%. A statistical classification framework was developed to diagnose cytomegalovirus status using the catalog of TCR beta chain sequences. V and J gene assignment, in a later analysis, came from comparing TCR nucleotide sequences with IMGT/GENE-DB human TR gene sequences. The TCRdist pipeline was used in a later analysis to assign CDR3 sequences and most-parsimonious VDJ recombination scenarios. A later analysis defined each TCR beta chain by its CDR3 amino acid sequence plus V-gene family, and excluded reads lacking a unique V-gene family. As a way to deal with suspected cross-contamination and a sequencing artifact, a later analysis dropped 450 to 600 nucleotide sequences that were highly shared and had low generation probability. In a later analysis, a clonal expansion index was calculated for each public chain from normalized within-repertoire ranks of inferred template counts. A later analysis computed generation probabilities with a VDJ recombination model fitted to out-of-frame rearrangements, and checked the results against IGoR. In a later analysis, hypergeometric tests were used to score TCR-TCR, TCR-HLA and TCR-CMV co-occurrence, with a repertoire-size bias correction applied to TCR pairs. A later analysis estimated false discovery rates by permuting HLA or CMV assignments 20 times. In a later analysis, co-occurring TCRs were grouped with DBSCAN, and TCRdist sequence similarity was added when clustering was performed within HLA-allele-positive subsets. Repertoires with fewer than 30,000 or more than 120,000 public chains were left out of co-occurrence clustering, as were a handful of repertoires with anomalous nucleotide sharing. As stored in TCRdb, this immuneACCESS dataset retains in-frame rearrangements with V and J assigned. A fraction of the clones does not appear; measured against another copy, unresolved V genes explain less than half of the discrepancy, and the remainder lacks a known reason. That table furnishes V, J and clone size, whereas the DNA furnished D and trimming. Recorded for this sample are about 120,000 clones; over 70% of them occurred a single time. The top ten hold over 2.5% of the sample.

General findings and caveats noted by the study authors: Presence/absence analyses assumed roughly uniform sequencing depth across donors, an assumption that may not hold. Immune exposure information for the cohort was limited to CMV serostatus. Linkage disequilibrium might explain the correlated functional status among segregating V segments, but an unknown experimental factor could not be excluded. A further reported finding was that TCR beta sequences accurately predicted the HLA-A and HLA-B alleles for most subjects in the first cohort. A few of the identified cytomegalovirus-associated TCR beta chains were confirmed in vitro to be specific for cytomegalovirus antigens. An earlier analysis of approximately 570 of the donors showed that most TCR beta V segments appeared in productive rearrangements either about 87% or about 30% of the time, which broadly matched IMGT annotations. The cohort was sequenced for TCR beta chains only, and without alpha or paired-chain data the features that could be detected were limited. The earlier analysis of about 600 of the donors excluded seventeen rarely observed V segments, including chromosome 9 orphons, because counts were too low. A group of highly shared sequence variants was considered likely to be a technical artifact of the sequencing pipeline. Because HLA typing was missing for some donors at each locus, association tests included only the typed subset. The 87-base-pair reads could not distinguish some IMGT-functional V segments, including TRBV6-2 and TRBV6-3, so those segments were excluded. Specific HLA alleles were associated with over 15,000 TCR beta sequences at a false discovery rate of 0.05 in a later analysis. Cytomegalovirus status was reported to be diagnosed by the classifier with high specificity and sensitivity in both the original and validation cohorts. Assigning TCR associations to individual alleles was difficult when HLA alleles, especially DR and DQ, strongly co-occurred. According to the authors, the approach could potentially be generalized to other disease states and immunological phenotypes. According to a later genetic analysis, donors in an Asian-associated ancestry cluster had fewer N-insertions in productive TCRs than the approximately 650-donor mean. A later genetic analysis associated a missense DCLRE1C variant with V-gene and J-gene trimming of TCR beta chains, and an independent cohort replicated the association. A later analysis found that HLA-associated TCR beta chains were more clonally expanded and had lower generation probabilities than equally common non-associated chains. A later analysis found that most CMV-associated TCR beta chains appeared HLA-restricted, with HLA associations seemingly driven largely by CMV exposure. While some public TCRs were present in many individuals, most TCR sequences turned up only very rarely across donors. A later analysis reported that several top co-occurrence clusters appeared linked to parvovirus B19, influenza, CMV and Epstein-Barr virus. A total of 150 to 200 TCR beta chains were listed by the study as associated with cytomegalovirus. In a later analysis, the rate of TCR association differed among HLA loci, with DRB1 alleles having the most associated TCRs and HLA-C alleles having the fewest.

Worth noting for this clone: Its specific antigen is unknown. There are no base qualities to consult, and no much larger clone falls within one base.

The cohort consisted of 650 to 850 healthy bone marrow donors. Cohort members were all nominally healthy when sampled, although unrecorded immune exposures were likely present. The donor was CMV seronegative and was included in the group of several hundred seronegative cohort members. Each donor provided a peripheral blood sample, and peripheral blood mononuclear cells were used for TCR beta sequencing. Genomic DNA was extracted from the blood cell samples with the Qiagen DNeasy Blood Extraction Kit. V sheds 2 bases and J sheds 7 bases, leaving 8 bases between their ends. The CDR3 numbers 12 residues from cysteine through phenylalanine. Only the CDR3 portion is preserved as DNA: 36 bases, with reading frame beginning at the first base. In the germline V gene, CDR1 corresponds to SGHTA and CDR2 to FQGNSA.

This clonotype was obtained from a woman in her fifties or sixties in good health and CMV-seronegative. The sequence is built from TRBV7-2 and TRBJ1-2, with the D gene call left open. The sample taken for sequencing was PBMCs. The DNA is as follows: TGTGCCAGCAGCTTAACCACGGGTGGCTACACCTTC. Its protein reads: CASSLTTGGYTF.